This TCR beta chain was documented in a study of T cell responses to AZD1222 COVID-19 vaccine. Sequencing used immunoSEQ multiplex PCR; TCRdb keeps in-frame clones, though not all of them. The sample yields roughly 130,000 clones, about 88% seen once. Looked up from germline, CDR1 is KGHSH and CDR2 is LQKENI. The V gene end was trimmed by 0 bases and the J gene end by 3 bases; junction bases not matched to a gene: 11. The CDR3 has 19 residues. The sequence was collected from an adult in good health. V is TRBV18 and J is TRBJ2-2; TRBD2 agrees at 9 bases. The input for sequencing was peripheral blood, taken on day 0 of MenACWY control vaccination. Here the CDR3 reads CASSPPRLAAKIYTGELFF. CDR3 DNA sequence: TGTGCCAGCTCACCACCGAGACTAGCGGCGAAAATCTACACCGGGGAGCTGTTTTTT.